Each of the 26 T cell receptor beta chains below was sequenced from the same sample in a study of brain metastases from non-small cell lung cancer. Generated by immunoSEQ multiplex PCR, the TCRdb table keeps only in-frame clones and is missing some. Of 2,000 or so clones in the sample, under 90% were seen once. The sample taken for sequencing was tumor-adjacent normal tissue. These receptors originate from a donor at least 40 years old with non-small cell lung cancer.

The chain uses TRBV28 and TRBJ2-7; 8 nucleotides match TRBD1. V lost 6 bases to trimming and J lost 6 bases; unmatched junction nucleotides: 7. This CDR3 has 13 amino acids. Germline V gene lookup returns CDR1 MDHEN and CDR2 SYDVKM. Here the CDR3 reads CASRGQGTAEQYF. Written as DNA, the CDR3 is TGTGCCAGCAGAGGACAGGGAACTGCCGAGCAGTACTTC.

Note on this clone: One end of the junction fails to match germline, which may point to a read error. The V gene is TRBV6-4, the J gene TRBJ2-3; D unclear. Germline CDR1 and CDR2: MRHNA and SNTAGT. The CDR3 has 13 amino acids. CDR3 loop: CASNDPSTDTQYF. CDR3 nucleotide sequence: TGTGCCAGCAATGACCCTAGCACAGATACGCAGTATTTT.

The chain is built from TRBV24-1 and TRBJ1-5, with D unresolved. Germline CDR1 is KGHDR and CDR2 is SFDVKD. This CDR3 contains 12 residues. The germline V and J ends were trimmed by 1 base and 6 bases, with 3 bases remaining between them. CDR3 loop: CATSDLGQPQHF. Written as DNA, the CDR3 is TGTGCCACCAGTGATTTAGGTCAGCCCCAGCATTTT.

V and J are TRBV12-3 or TRBV12-4 and TRBJ1-5; D is uncertain. Trimming removed 5 bases at V and 3 bases at J, with 8 bases between. The CDR3 runs to 13 residues. Here the CDR3 reads CASSGRNNQPQHF. Here the CDR3 DNA reads TGTGCCAGCAGTGGACGGAACAATCAGCCCCAGCATTTT.

The chain joins TRBV12-3 or TRBV12-4 to TRBJ2-5, with 8 nucleotides matching TRBD1. The V and J ends lost 6 bases and 3 bases, in that order; junction bases with no gene match: 3. This CDR3 spans 13 amino acids. CDR3 DNA sequence: TGTGCCAGCAGCCTGGACAGGGAAGAGACCCAGTACTTC. This gives the protein CASSLDREETQYF.

As DNA, the CDR3 is TGTGCCAGTAGTCATAACTCCTACAGGGTTATCGAGCAGTACTTC. Translated, it gives CASSHNSYRVIEQYF. The genes are TRBV19 and TRBJ2-7; D is perhaps TRBD1 (6 bases). The germline CDR1 and CDR2 sequences are LNHDA and SQIVND (reference sequence). This CDR3 region has 15 residues. Between the trimmed V and J ends, which lost 5 bases and 6 bases, there was a span of 20 bases. Variable domain in full (rest from reference TRBV19 and TRBJ2-7): DGGITQSPKYLFRKEGQNVTLSCEQNLNHDAMYWYRQDPGQGLRLIYYSQIVNDFQKGDIAEGYSVSREKKESFPLTVTSAQKNPTAFYLCASSHNSYRVIEQYFGPGTRLTVT.

The V call is TRBV4-1, the J call TRBJ1-1; 9 bases fit TRBD1. Per the germline V gene, CDR1 is MGHRA and CDR2 is YSYEKL. The junction had 6 bases not matched to a gene; V was cut back by 4 bases and J by 0 bases. The CDR3 sequence is 16 residues long. The chain's CDR3 is CASSPGQGRMNTEAFF. DNA of the CDR3: TGCGCCAGCAGCCCCGGACAGGGGAGAATGAACACTGAAGCTTTCTTT.

The V gene is TRBV29-1, the J gene TRBJ2-3, with 11 bases matching TRBD2. V lost 7 bases and J lost 3; bases outside the gene matches: 9. The CDR3 has 15 residues. Germline V gene data show CDR1 as SQVTM and CDR2 as ANQGSEA. DNA of the CDR3: TGCAGCGCCCGAGGTACTAGCGGGGGAACAGATACGCAGTATTTT. It translates to CSARGTSGGTDTQYF.

The CDR3 sequence is CASRVGGVETQYF. The CDR3 nucleotides are TGTGCCAGCAGGGTCGGGGGGGTTGAGACCCAGTACTTC. The chain joins TRBV5-4 to TRBJ2-5; the match to TRBD2 covers 8 bases. This CDR3 is 13 amino acids long. After removal of 5 bases from V and 5 bases from J, the junction contained 5 bases not matched to a gene. CDR1 SGHNT and CDR2 YYREEE come from the germline V gene (reference sequence).

A few counts support this clone. The CDR3 DNA is TGTGCCAGCAGCATGATGCCAGGCTTAACCGGGGAGCTGTTTTTT. Protein product: CASSMMPGLTGELFF. The chain carries TRBV3-1 (or the pseudogene TRBV3-2) and TRBJ2-2; D is unclear. The CDR3 length is 15 residues. Germline V gene data show CDR1 as LGHDT and CDR2 as YNNKEL (reference sequence). V dropped 5 bases and J dropped 5 bases, with 15 bases sitting between them.

The V gene is TRBV27, the J gene TRBJ1-5; D not certain. This CDR3 is 14 amino acids long. V lost 1 base and J lost 6, with 10 bases in between. The germline CDR1 and CDR2 sequences are MNHEY and SMNVEV (reference sequence). CDR3 bases: TGTGCCAGCAGTTTATTAAGGGTGGGTCAGCCCCAGCATTTT. Translating it yields CASSLLRVGQPQHF.

This clone has a single count. Other DNA sequences in this specimen translate into the identical CDR3. This chain joins TRBV3-1 (or the pseudogene TRBV3-2) and TRBJ1-3, with a possible D match to TRBD1 (5 bases). The V gene's germline CDR1 is LGHDT and CDR2 YNNKEL (reference sequence). The CDR3 is 16 amino acids. The ends were cut back, 4 bases at V and 0 bases at J, with 13 bases in the middle. CDR3 amino acids: CASSLGTSSSGNTIYF. CDR3 in DNA: TGTGCCAGCAGCCTAGGGACTTCCAGCTCTGGAAACACCATATATTTT.

This chain uses TRBV12-3 or TRBV12-4 with TRBJ1-5; no clear D gene. V was pared by 7 bases and J by 1 base, with 8 bases between. This CDR3 is built from 13 residues. The CDR3 DNA reads TGTGCCAGCACCCTAGGGAGCAATCAGCCCCAGCATTTT. Translation gives CASTLGSNQPQHF.

Remarks on this clone: Relative to the germline gene, one junction end is altered; a read error may explain this. The V and J genes are TRBV19 and TRBJ1-1, with TRBD1 as a possible D gene (5 bases). This CDR3 comprises 16 residues. The germline gives CDR1 LNHDA, CDR2 SQIVND (reference sequence). CDR3: CASSILTGGVNTETFF. Here the CDR3 DNA reads TGTGCCAGTAGTATTCTTACTGGGGGTGTGAACACTGAAACTTTCTTT.

The rearrangement joins TRBV9 to TRBJ2-2, with 8 bases identical to TRBD2. The germline gives CDR1 SGDLS, CDR2 YYNGEE. The CDR3 runs to 16 residues. The V segment lost 2 bases and the J segment 6 bases; nucleotides outside the gene matches: 9. CDR3 amino acids: CASSVAGGGQPGELFF. In nucleotides, the CDR3 is TGTGCCAGCAGCGTCGCGGGCGGGGGGCAGCCCGGGGAGCTGTTTTTT.

The chain has TRBV4-1 and TRBJ1-2; no reliable D call. The CDR3 has 15 amino acids. CDR1 and CDR2 (germline): MGHRA, YSYEKL. Trimming cost V 0 bases and J 3 bases, with 11 bases left between them. CDR3 DNA sequence: TGCGCCAGCAGCCAAGAACACCTTACCGACTATGGCTACACCTTC. As protein: CASSQEHLTDYGYTF.

The gene calls are TRBV19 and TRBJ1-3, with unresolved D. This CDR3 is built from 13 residues. V was clipped by 5 bases and J by 4 bases, with 9 bases between them. CDR1 is LNHDA, CDR2 SQIVND, per germline (reference sequence). CDR3 amino acids: CASSGSRGNTIYF. For the CDR3, the DNA is TGTGCCAGTAGTGGGAGTCGGGGAAACACCATATATTTT.

The chain joins TRBV29-1 to TRBJ2-7, with D possibly matching TRBD1 (5 bases). From germline, CDR1 is SQVTM and CDR2 ANQGSEA. This CDR3 has 14 residues. Trimming left V 3 bases short and J 0 bases short, with 12 bases between. In nucleotides, the CDR3 is TGCAGCGTTGACATTGGGGCAAGCTCCTACGAGCAGTACTTC. Translation: CSVDIGASSYEQYF.

The chain joins TRBV2 to TRBJ1-2; 7 nucleotides agree with TRBD1. CDR3 size: 14 residues. CDR1 is SNHLY, CDR2 FYNNEI, per germline. Trimming at V came to 4 bases and at J to 7 bases, leaving 9 bases not matched to a gene. The CDR3: CASSVTGEVGGYTF. DNA of the CDR3: TGTGCCAGCAGTGTTACAGGGGAAGTGGGTGGCTACACCTTC.

This rearrangement joins TRBV6-5 to TRBJ2-7; TRBD1 aligns across 8 bases. From germline, CDR1 is MNHEY and CDR2 SVGAGI. There are 15 residues in the CDR3. Trimming took 7 bases from V and 2 from J; bases not matched to a gene: 10. The CDR3 bases are TGTGCCAGCACCCAGGGGGCTCCAGTACCCTACGAGCAGTACTTC. Protein: CASTQGAPVPYEQYF.

The chain is built from TRBV7-8 and TRBJ2-3; TRBD2 is a possible D gene (6 bases). Germline CDR1 and CDR2: SGHVS and FQNEAQ. The CDR3 is 16 amino acids. V lost 5 bases and J 3 bases, leaving 18 bases between the germline ends. CDR3 amino acids: CASSLRLDTSTDTQYF. CDR3 DNA sequence: TGTGCCAGCAGCCTACGACTAGACACCTCAACAGATACGCAGTATTTT.

The chain couples TRBV4-2 to TRBJ2-7; 10 positions match TRBD1. Germline V CDR1 and CDR2: LGHNA, YNFKEQ. The CDR3 contains 16 residues. V was pared by 0 bases and J by 5 bases, with 7 bases of the junction left unmatched. The CDR3 DNA sequence: TGTGCCAGCAGCCAAGATCCGGGACAGGGGTGGGACGAGCAGTACTTC. This gives the protein CASSQDPGQGWDEQYF.

This sequence joins TRBV28 and TRBJ1-2; possible D gene TRBD1, 5 bases. Trimming removed 4 bases from V and 4 bases from J, with 16 bases in between. Germline CDR1 and CDR2: MDHEN and SYDVKM. CDR3 size: 15 residues. CDR3: CASSSTGVALYGYTF. In nucleotides, the CDR3 is TGTGCCAGCAGTTCTACAGGAGTCGCCCTCTATGGCTACACCTTC.

This chain links TRBV29-1 with TRBJ2-5; a possible D gene is TRBD1 (5 bases). This CDR3 region has 11 residues. V lost 7 bases and J lost 5, with 11 bases in between. Germline loops: CDR1 SQVTM, CDR2 ANQGSEA. The CDR3 reads CSAIRAETQYF. The CDR3 DNA sequence: TGCAGCGCGATCAGGGCTGAGACCCAGTACTTC.

The rearrangement joins TRBV5-5 to TRBJ1-1, with a weak D call TRBD1 (6 bases). This CDR3 contains 15 residues. Germline loops: CDR1 SGHKS, CDR2 YYEKEE (reference sequence). Trimming shortened V by 0 bases and J by 1 base, and 10 bases separated the two germline ends. In nucleotides, the CDR3 is TGTGCCAGCAGCTTGGCTAACAGGGAGAACACTGAAGCTTTCTTT. Translation: CASSLANRENTEAFF.

V gene TRBV11-2 combines with J gene TRBJ1-1; a possible D gene is TRBD1 (6 bases). In germline, CDR1 is SGHAT, CDR2 FQNNGV. This CDR3 comprises 20 residues. The germline V and J ends were trimmed by 0 bases and 3 bases, with 26 bases remaining between them. CDR3 amino acids: CASSLERPGRGGEEDTEAFF. CDR3 DNA sequence: TGTGCCAGCAGCTTAGAAAGGCCGGGGAGGGGGGGGGAGGAAGACACTGAAGCTTTCTTT.